These T cell receptor beta chains were read from a single sample in a study of technical replicates of blood from a few donors. Profiling relied on immunoSEQ multiplex PCR, and the TCRdb table lists in-frame clones only, not all of them. The table lists around 80,000 clones, about nine tenths of them singletons. Sequencing was performed on T cells isolated from PBMCs. These receptors all come from a human donor in good health. Each CDR3 is given with its conserved first and last residue. Each record gives: CDR3 DNA, CDR3 protein, V gene, clone size, CDR3 length, D gene, J gene. A D gene is named only where the DNA matches it firmly. Part of the rows lack a size; the others show once, few, many or a class for expanded clones.

cdr3_nt: TGCGCCAGTTTCGGGACTAGCGGGAGCCCCCTCTACAATGAGCAGTTCTTC
cdr3_aa: CASFGTSGSPLYNEQFF
v_call: TRBV10-1
clone_size: once
cdr3_length: 17
d_call: TRBD2
j_call: TRBJ2-1

cdr3_nt: TGTGCCAGCAGCGCGACGGGACAGGGGTTCACAGATACGCAGTATTTT
cdr3_aa: CASSATGQGFTDTQYF
v_call: TRBV9
clone_size: once
cdr3_length: 16
d_call: TRBD1
j_call: TRBJ2-3

cdr3_nt: TGTGCCAGCAGCAAAGGGCAAATTTGCTCCTACAATGAGCAGTTCTTC
cdr3_aa: CASSKGQICSYNEQFF
v_call: TRBV21-1
clone_size: .
cdr3_length: 16
d_call: .
j_call: TRBJ2-1

cdr3_nt: TGTGCCAGCAGAAGGGGACAGTATACGCAGTATTTT
cdr3_aa: CASRRGQYTQYF
v_call: TRBV6-5
clone_size: .
cdr3_length: 12
d_call: TRBD1
j_call: TRBJ2-3

cdr3_nt: TGCGCCAGCAGCCAAGATATGGTTCCTAGCGGGTACAATGAGCAGTTCTTC
cdr3_aa: CASSQDMVPSGYNEQFF
v_call: TRBV4-3
clone_size: .
cdr3_length: 17
d_call: TRBD2
j_call: TRBJ2-1

cdr3_nt: TGTGCCAGCAGCCCACGGGACAGGGCCAGGGAGACCCAGTACTTC
cdr3_aa: CASSPRDRARETQYF
v_call: TRBV11-1
clone_size: .
cdr3_length: 15
d_call: TRBD1
j_call: TRBJ2-5

cdr3_nt: TGTGCCAGCAGCCAATTGTCATTTAACACTGAAGCTTTCTTT
cdr3_aa: CASSQLSFNTEAFF
v_call: TRBV4-2
clone_size: .
cdr3_length: 14
d_call: .
j_call: TRBJ1-1

cdr3_nt: TGTGCCAGCAGCCCCACAAACACAGATACGCAGTATTTT
cdr3_aa: CASSPTNTDTQYF
v_call: TRBV7-3
clone_size: .
cdr3_length: 13
d_call: .
j_call: TRBJ2-3

cdr3_nt: TGTGCCAGCAGTGATCGGACAGGGGGCAATGAGCAGTTCTTC
cdr3_aa: CASSDRTGGNEQFF
v_call: TRBV25-1
clone_size: once
cdr3_length: 14
d_call: TRBD1
j_call: TRBJ2-1

cdr3_nt: TGTGCCAGCTCACCGCCCAACGCGTTACTGTATGGCTACACCTTC
cdr3_aa: CASSPPNALLYGYTF
v_call: TRBV18
clone_size: .
cdr3_length: 15
d_call: .
j_call: TRBJ1-2

cdr3_nt: TGTGCCTGGAGTAAAGGGGATTCCACAGATACGCAGTATTTT
cdr3_aa: CAWSKGDSTDTQYF
v_call: TRBV30
clone_size: .
cdr3_length: 14
d_call: .
j_call: TRBJ2-3

cdr3_nt: TGTGCCTTAGGACAGGGCAGGGGTTTCAATGAGCAGTTCTTC
cdr3_aa: CALGQGRGFNEQFF
v_call: TRBV30
clone_size: .
cdr3_length: 14
d_call: TRBD1
j_call: TRBJ2-1

cdr3_nt: TGTGCCAGCAGCTTTAACACGGGAGGCCTCCAAGAGACCCAGTACTTC
cdr3_aa: CASSFNTGGLQETQYF
v_call: TRBV7-9
clone_size: .
cdr3_length: 16
d_call: TRBD2
j_call: TRBJ2-5

cdr3_nt: TGTGCCAGCACTATAGAGGTGGGCAATCAGCCCCAGCATTTT
cdr3_aa: CASTIEVGNQPQHF
v_call: TRBV6-1
clone_size: .
cdr3_length: 14
d_call: .
j_call: TRBJ1-5

cdr3_nt: TGTGCCAGCTCACCAGTACAGGGAACAGGAAACTATGGCTACACCTTC
cdr3_aa: CASSPVQGTGNYGYTF
v_call: TRBV18
clone_size: once
cdr3_length: 16
d_call: .
j_call: TRBJ1-2

cdr3_nt: TGTGCCAGCAGTCAAGCAGGGCTTTGGTCGGACGAGCAGTACTTC
cdr3_aa: CASSQAGLWSDEQYF
v_call: TRBV27
clone_size: .
cdr3_length: 15
d_call: .
j_call: TRBJ2-7

cdr3_nt: TGTGCCAGCAGCTCCCGTAGCTTAACCTACAATGAGCAGTTCTTC
cdr3_aa: CASSSRSLTYNEQFF
v_call: TRBV9
clone_size: .
cdr3_length: 15
d_call: .
j_call: TRBJ2-1

cdr3_nt: TGCGCCAGCAAGATGGGAGAGGCCACTGAAGCTTTCTTT
cdr3_aa: CASKMGEATEAFF
v_call: TRBV10-1
clone_size: .
cdr3_length: 13
d_call: .
j_call: TRBJ1-1

cdr3_nt: TGTGCCAGCAGCCATAACAGGGATAACTATGGCTACACCTTC
cdr3_aa: CASSHNRDNYGYTF
v_call: TRBV7-9
clone_size: .
cdr3_length: 14
d_call: .
j_call: TRBJ1-2

cdr3_nt: TGCGCCAGCAGCTTGGGGGGACAGGGTCCCTTCTACGAGCAGTACTTC
cdr3_aa: CASSLGGQGPFYEQYF
v_call: TRBV5-1
clone_size: .
cdr3_length: 16
d_call: TRBD1
j_call: TRBJ2-7

cdr3_nt: TGTGCCAGTAGTGCAAACTCCCTGAGCACAGATACGCAGTATTTT
cdr3_aa: CASSANSLSTDTQYF
v_call: TRBV19
clone_size: .
cdr3_length: 15
d_call: .
j_call: TRBJ2-3

cdr3_nt: TGTGCCAGCAGTGATAAACGGGAGGGCCCCTACAATGAGCAGTTCTTC
cdr3_aa: CASSDKREGPYNEQFF
v_call: TRBV2
clone_size: .
cdr3_length: 16
d_call: TRBD2
j_call: TRBJ2-1

cdr3_nt: TGTGCCAGTATCCTCTACGGCGGGACAGGATATTCTCGGCCTGAAGCTTTCTTT
cdr3_aa: CASILYGGTGYSRPEAFF
v_call: TRBV19
clone_size: .
cdr3_length: 18
d_call: TRBD1
j_call: TRBJ1-1

cdr3_nt: TGTGCCAGTAGTATCCGGGAAAATACGCAGTATTTT
cdr3_aa: CASSIRENTQYF
v_call: TRBV19
clone_size: .
cdr3_length: 12
d_call: .
j_call: TRBJ2-3

cdr3_nt: TGTGCCAGCAGCTTATTAAGCGGGAGGGCCGGTCCGAACGGGGAGCTGTTTTTT
cdr3_aa: CASSLLSGRAGPNGELFF
v_call: TRBV7-3
clone_size: .
cdr3_length: 18
d_call: TRBD2
j_call: TRBJ2-2

cdr3_nt: TGTGCCAGCAGTGAAGGGACAGGCATGGGCTACACCTTC
cdr3_aa: CASSEGTGMGYTF
v_call: TRBV6-1
clone_size: .
cdr3_length: 13
d_call: TRBD1
j_call: TRBJ1-2

cdr3_nt: TGTGCCAGCAGCTTGTTCGGGATGGGCAATCAGCCCCAGCATTTT
cdr3_aa: CASSLFGMGNQPQHF
v_call: TRBV5-6
clone_size: few
cdr3_length: 15
d_call: .
j_call: TRBJ1-5

cdr3_nt: TGTGCCAGCGGAGCCGGGACTAGCGGGAGATTAGCGAACACCGGGGAGCTGTTTTTT
cdr3_aa: CASGAGTSGRLANTGELFF
v_call: TRBV7-2
clone_size: .
cdr3_length: 19
d_call: TRBD2
j_call: TRBJ2-2

cdr3_nt: TGCAGTGCTGGACTAGCAGATACGCAGTATTTT
cdr3_aa: CSAGLADTQYF
v_call: TRBV20-1
clone_size: .
cdr3_length: 11
d_call: TRBD2
j_call: TRBJ2-3

cdr3_nt: TGTGCCTATGACAGGGGCTTCAACACTGAAGCTTTCTTT
cdr3_aa: CAYDRGFNTEAFF
v_call: TRBV30
clone_size: few
cdr3_length: 13
d_call: TRBD1
j_call: TRBJ1-1

cdr3_nt: TGTGCCAGCAGTTTGGGCAGACGCTACGAGCAGTACTTC
cdr3_aa: CASSLGRRYEQYF
v_call: TRBV27
clone_size: once
cdr3_length: 13
d_call: .
j_call: TRBJ2-7

cdr3_nt: TGTGCCAGCCGGGGAGGGGAATACACCGGGGAGCTGTTTTTT
cdr3_aa: CASRGGEYTGELFF
v_call: TRBV6-5
clone_size: .
cdr3_length: 14
d_call: TRBD2
j_call: TRBJ2-2

cdr3_nt: TGCAGCGTTGAAGATTGGGCAGGGGCTGGAAACACCATATATTTT
cdr3_aa: CSVEDWAGAGNTIYF
v_call: TRBV29-1
clone_size: .
cdr3_length: 15
d_call: .
j_call: TRBJ1-3

cdr3_nt: TGTGCCAGCAGCTTGGGCAGCGTAAATCAGCCCCAGCATTTT
cdr3_aa: CASSLGSVNQPQHF
v_call: TRBV5-5
clone_size: .
cdr3_length: 14
d_call: .
j_call: TRBJ1-5

cdr3_nt: TGTGCCAGCAGTTATGGCTCGCGGGGACCATCCTACGAGCAGTACTTC
cdr3_aa: CASSYGSRGPSYEQYF
v_call: TRBV27
clone_size: .
cdr3_length: 16
d_call: .
j_call: TRBJ2-7

cdr3_nt: TGCAGTGCTAGAGATGAGGCAAAACTGTTTTTT
cdr3_aa: CSARDEAKLFF
v_call: TRBV20-1
clone_size: .
cdr3_length: 11
d_call: .
j_call: TRBJ1-4

cdr3_nt: TGTGCCAGTGGCGGACAGGGACGCAATCAGCCCCAGCATTTT
cdr3_aa: CASGGQGRNQPQHF
v_call: TRBV6-1
clone_size: .
cdr3_length: 14
d_call: TRBD1
j_call: TRBJ1-5

cdr3_nt: TGTGCCAGCAGTTCCGAGCGGGAGTATTTGGAGACCCAGTACTTC
cdr3_aa: CASSSEREYLETQYF
v_call: TRBV6-6
clone_size: .
cdr3_length: 15
d_call: TRBD2
j_call: TRBJ2-5

cdr3_nt: TGTGCCAGCAGTGAAGCGCCTACTACTAACTATGGCTACACCTTC
cdr3_aa: CASSEAPTTNYGYTF
v_call: TRBV2
clone_size: .
cdr3_length: 15
d_call: .
j_call: TRBJ1-2

cdr3_nt: TGTGCCAGTAGTGAGACACGCAATCAGCCCCAGCATTTT
cdr3_aa: CASSETRNQPQHF
v_call: TRBV19
clone_size: .
cdr3_length: 13
d_call: .
j_call: TRBJ1-5

cdr3_nt: TGCGCCAGCAGCTGGGGACAGGGGAGGGTCGAGCAGTACTTC
cdr3_aa: CASSWGQGRVEQYF
v_call: TRBV5-1
clone_size: .
cdr3_length: 14
d_call: TRBD1
j_call: TRBJ2-7

cdr3_nt: TGTGCCAGCAGCTGGATGAAGGAGGATACGCAGTATTTT
cdr3_aa: CASSWMKEDTQYF
v_call: TRBV7-3
clone_size: .
cdr3_length: 13
d_call: .
j_call: TRBJ2-3